One sample yielded the 8 T cell receptor beta chains listed below, sequenced in a study of shared clonotypes between healthy human individuals. Repertoires were generated with immunoSEQ multiplex PCR, while TCRdb's copy carries only in-frame clones and drops some. The sample comprises about 360,000 clones, less than 75% of which are singletons, and around 9.3% rests with the top ten. Sequencing was done on a sample of memory CD4+ T cells sorted from blood. Stated subset: CD45RA-negative fraction. The receptors originated from a man aged 30 to 39 in good health.

The table lists this clone with a few counts. The rearrangement joins TRBV6-1 to TRBJ2-5, with 14 bases aligning to TRBD2. This CDR3 is 15 amino acids long. The germline gives CDR1 MNHNS, CDR2 SASEGT. The V gene end was trimmed by 1 base and the J gene end by 5 bases; junction bases not matched to a gene: 0. The CDR3 DNA follows: TGTGCCAGCAGTGAAGGGACTAGCGGGAGGGAGACCCAGTACTTC. The encoded protein is CASSEGTSGRETQYF.

The chain recombines TRBV7-2 with TRBJ2-3, with 8 bases that match TRBD2. The V segment lost 5 bases and the J segment 2 bases; nucleotides outside the gene matches: 12. The CDR3 spans 17 residues. Germline V gene data show CDR1 as SGHTA and CDR2 as FQGNSA. CDR3 coding DNA: TGTGCCAGCAGCCGAGGGTCTAGCGGGTGGCCCACAGATACGCAGTATTTT. The encoded protein is CASSRGSSGWPTDTQYF.

As for this clone: The identical CDR3 is also encoded by other nucleotide sequences in the sample. The V and J genes are TRBV5-1 and TRBJ2-7; D call uncertain. This CDR3 is 13 amino acids long. The V end was cut by 1 base, the J end by 3 bases, with 8 bases between. The germline V gene has CDR1 SGHRS and CDR2 YFSETQ. CDR3 in amino acids: CASSLLASYEQYF. CDR3 DNA: TGCGCCAGCAGCTTGTTGGCGAGCTACGAGCAGTACTTC.

The chain has TRBV18 and TRBJ2-7; either TRBD1 or TRBD2 may supply D (6 bases each). The V gene lost 3 bases and the J gene lost 4 bases, with 13 bases spanning the gap. Germline V gene sequence: CDR1 KGHSH, CDR2 LQKENI. The CDR3 covers 14 residues. The CDR3 DNA reads TGTGCCAGCTCACCGGGGGGCGCGGGTTACGAGCAGTACTTC. Translated, it gives CASSPGGAGYEQYF.

This chain links TRBV30 with TRBJ1-1; 7 bases line up with TRBD1. CDR1 and CDR2 (germline): GTSNPN, SVGIG (reference sequence). With V trimmed by 4 bases and J by 1 base, 6 bases remained unmatched. The CDR3 is 14 residues long. The DNA for the CDR3 is TGTGCCTGGAAGGGGGCCTATAGGAACACTGAAGCTTTCTTT. Protein product: CAWKGAYRNTEAFF.

This clone has just a few counts. V and J are TRBV15 and TRBJ2-1; 8 bases are a match to TRBD2. The CDR3 is made up of 15 amino acids. J gave up 4 bases and V 4 bases, and 6 bases lay outside the gene matches. Germline values: CDR1 LNHNV, CDR2 YYDKDF (reference sequence). This CDR3 reads CATSTRLALYNEQFF. CDR3 nucleotide sequence: TGTGCCACCAGCACTCGACTAGCGCTTTACAATGAGCAGTTCTTC.

V and J are TRBV6-4 and TRBJ2-1, with 9 bases lining up with TRBD2. The CDR3 runs 16 residues. The germline V gene has CDR1 MRHNA and CDR2 SNTAGT. V was clipped by 3 bases and J by 7 bases; unmatched bases: 10. The CDR3 nucleotides are TGTGCCAGCAGTGAATATAGCGGGAGTAGGGGTAATGAGCAGTTCTTC. Translated, it gives CASSEYSGSRGNEQFF.

The CDR3 DNA sequence: TGTGCCAGCAGCTTGGGGCCTCCCCGGCCGGATGAAAAACTGTTTTTT. This codes for CASSLGPPRPDEKLFF. This chain uses TRBV5-6 with TRBJ1-4; D not certain. V was clipped by 0 bases and J by 6 bases, with 15 bases between them. The V gene's germline CDR1 is SGHDT and CDR2 YYEEEE. The CDR3 runs 16 residues.